This T cell receptor beta chain was documented in a study of graft-versus-host responses after intestinal transplantation. Sequencing used immunoSEQ multiplex PCR; TCRdb keeps in-frame clones, though not all of them. The sample carries around 90,000 clones, approximately 90% recorded once. As concerns this clone: Antigen specificity is unknown.

This material consisted of unstimulated CD8+ T cells sorted from spleen or lymph node cells, taken before transplant. The sequence derives from a human donor who was the organ donor for an intestinal transplant.

CDR3 sequence reads: CASSSLAVSTDTQYF. As DNA, the CDR3 is TGTGCCAGCAGCTCCCTAGCGGTGAGCACAGATACGCAGTATTTT. The chain joins TRBV7-6 to TRBJ2-3; 7 nucleotides align to TRBD2. Germline trimming cut 4 bases from V and 0 bases from J; bases unmatched to any gene: 4. The CDR3 totals 15 residues. Germline V CDR1 and CDR2: SGHVS, FNYEAQ. The full variable domain, in which reference TRBV7-6 and TRBJ2-3 provide the parts outside the CDR3, is GAGVSQSPRYKVTKRGQDVALRCDPISGHVSLYWYRQALGQGPEFLTYFNYEAQQDKSGLPNDRFSAERPEGSISTLTIQRTEQRDSAMYRCASSSLAVSTDTQYFGPGTRLTVL.